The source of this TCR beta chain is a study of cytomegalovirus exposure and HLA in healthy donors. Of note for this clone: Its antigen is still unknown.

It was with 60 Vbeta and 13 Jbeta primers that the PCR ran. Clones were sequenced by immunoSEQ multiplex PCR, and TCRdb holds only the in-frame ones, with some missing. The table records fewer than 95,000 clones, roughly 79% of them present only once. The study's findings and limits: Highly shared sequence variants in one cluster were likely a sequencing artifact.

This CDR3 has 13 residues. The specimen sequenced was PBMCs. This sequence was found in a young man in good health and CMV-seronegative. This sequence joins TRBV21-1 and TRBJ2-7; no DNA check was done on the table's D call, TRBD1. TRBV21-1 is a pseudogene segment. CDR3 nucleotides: TGTGCCAGCAGAAGCGACAGGGCATTCGAGCAGTACGTC. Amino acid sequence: CASRSDRAFEQYV.